This paragraph covers one TCR beta chain sequence. Its recognized antigen is unknown. Base qualities were left out, and no much larger clone turns up one base away. The collaborating institutions used their own protocols to collect whole blood in K2EDTA tubes. For TCRbeta analysis, collaborator samples were shipped as frozen whole blood, as isolated PBMCs, or as DNA extracted from either sample type. The sample comes from a study of blood T cell repertoires in COVID-19 (dated by TCRdb to 2019 to 2021). Background for the entire study: Samples from collaborators originated in the United States, Italy and Spain and spanned both the acute and convalescent phases of COVID-19. Deeply sampled blood TCRbeta repertoires from subjects exposed to, actively infected with, or recovered from COVID-19 were included in the dataset. The repertoires were released in a freely available public database meant as a resource for research on the immune response to SARS-CoV-2. Nearly every sample came with metadata listing a de-identified subject ID, COVID-19 status, age in years and sex. The material from the prospective study consisted of cDNA or gDNA derived from T cells, B-cell-depleted T cells, or PBMCs. HLA class I and class II types, where available, came from metadata supplied by the sample provider rather than from assay-based typing. Samples were obtained from the ongoing ImmuneRACE study (first 160 participants) and from over 1,000 subjects provided by 6 global collaborators.

TCRbeta CDR3 regions were amplified from genomic DNA using the immunoSEQ Assay, a bias-controlled multiplex PCR. In the source study's methods: Within the assay, amplification of reference gene primers was used to estimate how many nucleated cells each sample contained. To quantify the absolute abundance of each unique TCRbeta CDR3 rearrangement, sequence reads were collapsed and filtered. For each sample, productive Simpson clonality was calculated by taking the square root of Simpson's diversity index across productive rearrangements. TCRdb's version of the immuneACCESS table is confined to in-frame rearrangements and falls short of the full clone set. An unresolved V gene accounts for under half of the shortfall where checked; the remainder is of unknown origin. That table supplies the V and J calls and clone size; D and trimming were determined from the DNA. Recorded for this sample are some 240,000 clones; roughly 88% of them occurred a single time. Approximately 10% of the sample is held by the ten biggest clonotypes.

The CDR3 goes from the cysteine to the phenylalanine over 14 residues. Only CDR3 DNA remains: 42 bases, in frame from the first base. Trimming takes 2 bases from V and 4 bases from J, and the germline ends sit 9 bases apart. CDR1 is given as SGHTA and CDR2 as FQGNSA, both from the germline V gene. General study outcomes and caveats: Clinical and demographic metadata were provided uncurated, with the amount varying by source and participant.

This chain joins TRBV7-2 to TRBJ1-3; the D gene assignment is ambiguous. Sequencing was done on a sample of peripheral blood. The origin of this receptor is a man in his fifties or sixties with active or convalescent COVID-19. The CDR3 sequence is CASSLTGFGNTIYF. Here is the DNA: TGTGCCAGCAGCTTAACCGGTTTCGGAAACACCATATATTTT.